Following are 18 T cell receptor beta chains from one sample sequenced in a study of early T cells in non-severe SARS-CoV-2 infection. One entry per CDR3 protein, called by TCRdb with MiXCR from the 5' RACE reads. This sample yields tens of thousands of distinct CDR3 sequences, of which around 12% are seen a single time; approximately 4.8% belongs to the top ten. The material sequenced was whole blood. The receptors shown here come from an adult who was a healthcare worker with PCR-confirmed SARS-CoV-2 infection or an uninfected control (not recorded which).

The chain recombines TRBV20-1 with TRBJ2-7; 8 bases map to TRBD1. This CDR3 contains 15 residues. CDR1 and CDR2 from the germline V gene are DFQATT and SNEGSKA (reference sequence). V shed 3 bases and J 0 bases; nucleotides not matched to a gene: 7. CDR3 sequence: CSASWTGRNSYEQYF. In DNA, the CDR3 is TGCAGTGCTAGTTGGACAGGGAGGAACTCCTACGAGCAGTACTTC.

This chain joins TRBV20-1 and TRBJ2-5, with 7 bases aligning to TRBD2. The trim removed 6 bases at V and 4 bases at J, leaving 8 bases unmatched. CDR3 size: 13 residues. Germline V gene lookup returns CDR1 DFQATT and CDR2 SNEGSKA (reference sequence). CDR3 coding DNA: TGCAGTGCCGACCCCCCGGGGGGAGAGACCCAGTACTTC. Translated, it gives CSADPPGGETQYF.

This clonotype was seen only a few times. V and J are TRBV6-6 and TRBJ1-1, with D possibly matching TRBD1 (6 bases). The CDR3 loop spans 14 amino acids. V was pared by 7 bases and J by 1 base, with 13 bases between. Per germline, CDR1 MNHNY and CDR2 SVGAGI (reference sequence). In DNA form, the CDR3 reads TGTGCCAGCATTGGACAGTCGGGGAACACTGAAGCTTTCTTT. It yields the protein CASIGQSGNTEAFF.

The CDR3 spells CASSHNWDTGELFF. CDR3 DNA sequence: TGTGCCAGCAGCCACAACTGGGACACCGGGGAGCTGTTTTTT. The V and J genes are TRBV4-2 and TRBJ2-2; no clear D. The CDR3 runs 14 residues. Germline values: CDR1 LGHNA, CDR2 YNFKEQ. Trimming left V 3 bases short and J 3 bases short, with 8 bases between.

The chain is built from TRBV14 and TRBJ2-3; possibly TRBD1 for D (5 bases). The CDR3 contains 15 residues. Germline CDR1 is SGHDN and CDR2 is FVKESK. Trimming stripped 6 bases from V and 0 bases from J, with 13 bases between. CDR3 in DNA: TGTGCCAGCAGACCATTTTCAGGGAGCACAGATACGCAGTATTTT. Translation gives CASRPFSGSTDTQYF.

This clonotype is classed as medium-sized. The chain carries TRBV6-1 and TRBJ1-2; 7 bases fit TRBD1. The CDR3 runs 14 residues. Losses at the gene ends were 5 bases for V and 4 bases for J; bases not matched to a gene: 7. CDR1 MNHNS and CDR2 SASEGT come from the germline V gene. CDR3: CASSTGATFYGYTF. The DNA of the CDR3 is TGTGCCAGCAGTACAGGGGCCACTTTCTATGGCTACACCTTC.

This rearrangement joins TRBV5-6 to TRBJ1-6; D perhaps matches TRBD1 (5 bases). Germline-derived CDR1 and CDR2 are SGHDT and YYEEEE. V shed 0 bases and J shed 7 bases, with 14 bases lying between them. This CDR3 comprises 16 residues. This CDR3 is CASSLGSGTWNSPLHF. The CDR3 bases are TGTGCCAGCAGCTTGGGTTCCGGGACGTGGAATTCACCCCTCCACTTT.

This clonotype has more than one count but fewer than ten. The chain links TRBV3-1 to TRBJ1-5; D not resolved. CDR1 is LGHDT and CDR2 is YNNKEL in the germline V gene (reference sequence). CDR3 length: 15 residues. Trimming left V 1 base short and J 5 bases short, with 12 bases between. This CDR3 is CASSQGLGSYQPQHF. The CDR3 region has the DNA TGTGCCAGCAGCCAAGGTCTCGGGAGCTATCAGCCCCAGCATTTT. The full variable domain, in which reference TRBV3-1 and TRBJ1-5 provide the parts outside the CDR3, is DTAVSQTPKYLVTQMGNDKSIKCEQNLGHDTMYWYKQDSKKFLKIMFSYNNKELIINETVPNRFSPKSPDKAHLNLHINSLELGDSAVYFCASSQGLGSYQPQHFGDGTRLSIL.

This clonotype was counted at least ten times. The CDR3 region has the DNA TGTGCCAGTAGGGGGGGGAACCAAGAGACCCAGTACTTC. Translation: CASRGGNQETQYF. The chain recombines TRBV19 with TRBJ2-5, with 7 positions matching TRBD2. Germline V gives CDR1 LNHDA, CDR2 SQIVND (reference sequence). The ends lost 6 bases at V and 0 bases at J; junction bases unmatched: 1. The CDR3 runs to 13 residues. Full variable domain (remainder filled in from reference TRBV19 and TRBJ2-5): DGGITQSPKYLFRKEGQNVTLSCEQNLNHDAMYWYRQDPGQGLRLIYYSQIVNDFQKGDIAEGYSVSREKKESFPLTVTSAQKNPTAFYLCASRGGNQETQYFGPGTRLLVL.

This clonotype was counted a few times. The chain recombines TRBV20-1 with TRBJ2-1; 15 bases are shared with TRBD2. Losses at the gene ends were 1 base for V and 2 bases for J; bases not matched to a gene: 3. Germline V gives CDR1 DFQATT, CDR2 SNEGSKA (reference sequence). This CDR3 contains 17 residues. CDR3 in DNA: TGCAGTGCTAGAGGGACTAGCGGGAGGGCGACCTACAATGAGCAGTTCTTC. Translating it yields CSARGTSGRATYNEQFF.

The CDR3 is CASSLRGPPEAFF. CDR3 bases: TGTGCCAGCAGCCTAAGGGGGCCCCCTGAAGCTTTCTTT. The V gene is TRBV7-2, the J gene TRBJ1-1; the match to TRBD1 covers 7 bases. The germline V gene has CDR1 SGHTA and CDR2 FQGNSA. Trimming cost V 5 bases and J 6 bases; bases outside gene matches: 6. The CDR3 is 13 residues long.

This clonotype has just a few counts. V and J are TRBV20-1 and TRBJ2-1, with 11 bases lining up with TRBD2. The germline gives CDR1 DFQATT, CDR2 SNEGSKA (reference sequence). Unmatched junction bases numbered 7, after V lost 5 bases and J lost 7 bases. This CDR3 spans 14 amino acids. The DNA of the CDR3 is TGCAGTGCTGCACCGGGACTAGCGGTGAATGAGCAGTTCTTC. It encodes CSAAPGLAVNEQFF.

This chain links TRBV28 with TRBJ1-6, with D possibly TRBD1 on 5 matching bases. CDR3 length: 14 amino acids. The germline gives CDR1 MDHEN, CDR2 SYDVKM. V was clipped by 7 bases and J by 1 base, with 8 bases between them. This CDR3 reads CASTGRSYNSPLHF. Written as DNA, the CDR3 is TGTGCCAGCACGGGGCGGTCCTATAATTCACCCCTCCACTTT.

The V call is TRBV29-1, the J call TRBJ1-1; unclear D gene. CDR3 size: 12 residues. The V end lost 3 bases, the J end lost 4 bases, and 9 bases lay between the germline ends. Germline lookup yields CDR1 SQVTM and CDR2 ANQGSEA. This chain's CDR3 is CSVDHGRTEAFF. In DNA form, the CDR3 reads TGCAGCGTTGATCATGGCCGCACTGAAGCTTTCTTT.

This clonotype was recorded many times. The rearrangement links TRBV20-1 to TRBJ2-7, with D tentatively TRBD1 (5 bases). CDR3 length: 15 residues. Germline V gene data show CDR1 as DFQATT and CDR2 as SNEGSKA (reference sequence). The V and J ends lost 0 bases and 2 bases respectively, with 14 bases between them. DNA for the CDR3: TGCAGTGCTAGAGACAGTGCGTACAGGCCCTACGAGCAGTACTTC. This translates into CSARDSAYRPYEQYF.

This clonotype was found once. This CDR3 reads CASSFLGVNSPLHF. The CDR3 nucleotides are TGTGCCAGCAGTTTTTTGGGGGTCAATTCACCCCTCCACTTT. The chain has TRBV28 and TRBJ1-6; D is perhaps TRBD1 (5 bases). The CDR3 contains 14 residues. Germline V gene sequence: CDR1 MDHEN, CDR2 SYDVKM. The V end was cut by 3 bases, the J end by 7 bases, with 10 bases between.

This clonotype was found many times. This sequence joins TRBV5-1 and TRBJ2-5; tentative D call: TRBD1 (6 bases). V gave up 4 bases and J gave up 0 bases, with 13 bases separating them. The CDR3 totals 15 residues. CDR1 and CDR2 (germline): SGHRS, YFSETQ. The CDR3 loop is CASSESGQYQETQYF. Written as DNA, the CDR3 is TGCGCCAGCAGCGAAAGCGGACAGTACCAAGAGACCCAGTACTTC.

This clonotype has a handful of counts. The chain employs TRBV7-6 and TRBJ2-5; 9 bases align to TRBD1. The CDR3 is made up of 14 amino acids. Germline V gene data show CDR1 as SGHVS and CDR2 as FNYEAQ. Unmatched junction bases numbered 5, after V lost 3 bases and J lost 6 bases. The CDR3, as DNA: TGTGCCAGCAGCTTTCGACAGGGGGTACAGACCCAGTACTTC. This codes for CASSFRQGVQTQYF.